These 21 T cell receptor beta chains originate from one sample sequenced in a study of blood T cell dynamics during melanoma immunotherapy. Time point given: pre-treatment baseline. Measured with immunoSEQ multiplex PCR; TCRdb has only the in-frame clones, and not every one. Counted here are about 10,000 clones, 85% to 90% occurring once; the ten biggest clones make up 8% to 10%. The sequenced sample was blood, obtained from a patient treated with checkpoint blockade. All receptors derive from a human donor with melanoma.

This chain links TRBV27 with TRBJ2-5; D might be TRBD1 or TRBD2, each matching 5 bases. Trimming pared 5 bases from V and 3 bases from J, leaving 28 bases between. The CDR3 totals 19 residues. Germline V gene lookup returns CDR1 MNHEY and CDR2 SMNVEV (reference sequence). The CDR3 here is CASSPRDRDGKQSKETQYF. The CDR3, as DNA: TGTGCCAGCAGTCCCCGGGACCGGGATGGGAAACAAAGCAAAGAGACCCAGTACTTC.

CDR3 DNA: TGCGCCAGCAGCCAGCAAGGGACAGGGGGCTCACCCCTCCACTTT. Protein product: CASSQQGTGGSPLHF. The chain combines TRBV4-1 with TRBJ1-6; 12 bases line up with TRBD1. Looked up from germline, CDR1 is MGHRA and CDR2 is YSYEKL. This CDR3 region has 15 residues. V lost 3 bases, J lost 10 bases, and 4 bases stayed unmatched.

The CDR3 bases are TGTGCCAGTAGCTTAAAGGGAGGGACAGTCTACACCTTC. Protein product: CASSLKGGTVYTF. The V gene is TRBV19, the J gene TRBJ1-2, with TRBD1 matching over 7 bases. V trimming: 6 bases; J trimming: 10 bases; junction bases outside the gene matches: 11. The CDR3 spans 13 residues. Germline V lookup: CDR1 LNHDA, CDR2 SQIVND (reference sequence). Looking up the rest from reference TRBV19 and TRBJ1-2 gives the full variable domain: DGGITQSPKYLFRKEGQNVTLSCEQNLNHDAMYWYRQDPGQGLRLIYYSQIVNDFQKGDIAEGYSVSREKKESFPLTVTSAQKNPTAFYLCASSLKGGTVYTFGSGTRLTVV.

This clone was counted between two and nine times. The CDR3 loop is CASSPQSPAGELFF. The CDR3 bases are TGTGCCAGCAGCCCCCAGAGCCCGGCCGGGGAGCTGTTTTTT. The chain couples TRBV7-8 to TRBJ2-2; no reliable D call. CDR3 length: 14 residues. CDR1 SGHVS and CDR2 FQNEAQ come from the germline V gene. The V gene lost 5 bases and the J gene lost 6 bases, with 13 bases spanning the gap.

A few counts support this clone. The V gene is TRBV28, the J gene TRBJ1-1, with 7 bases identical to TRBD1. V dropped 2 bases and J dropped 1; count of bases not matched to a gene: 7. CDR1 MDHEN and CDR2 SYDVKM come from the germline V gene. The CDR3 is 16 residues long. The chain's CDR3 is CASSLNRRQGNTEAFF. DNA of the CDR3: TGTGCCAGCAGTTTAAACCGGAGACAGGGGAACACTGAAGCTTTCTTT.

This clone was found once. This CDR3 is CASSQGSSSGTETQYF. In DNA form, the CDR3 reads TGCGCCAGCAGCCAAGGATCGTCTAGCGGGACAGAGACCCAGTACTTC. This rearrangement joins TRBV4-1 to TRBJ2-5, with TRBD2 matching over 9 bases. The junction had 7 bases not matched to a gene; V was cut back by 1 base and J by 4 bases. Germline CDR1 MGHRA, CDR2 YSYEKL. CDR3 length equals 16 residues.

This clone was detected only once. The chain couples TRBV6-1 to TRBJ2-3, with 8 bases lining up with TRBD2. The CDR3 length is 15 residues. Germline CDR1 MNHNS, CDR2 SASEGT. With 1 base clipped from V and 6 bases from J, the junction kept 6 bases outside the gene matches. CDR3 region: CASSEVAGRQDTQYF. DNA for the CDR3: TGTGCCAGCAGTGAAGTAGCGGGGAGGCAGGATACGCAGTATTTT.

The rearrangement links TRBV2 to TRBJ2-3; D is possibly TRBD2 (5 bases). CDR3 size: 13 residues. From germline, CDR1 is SNHLY and CDR2 FYNNEI. Deletions cut 4 bases from V and 1 base from J, with 6 bases between. CDR3 coding DNA: TGTGCCAGCAGTGGACTACGCACAGATACGCAGTATTTT. Translated: CASSGLRTDTQYF.

The chain recombines TRBV25-1 with TRBJ1-6, with a possible D match to TRBD1 (6 bases). Germline V gene lookup returns CDR1 MGHDK and CDR2 SYGVNS. The CDR3 is 16 residues long. V lost 5 bases and J lost 10, with 21 bases in between. DNA of the CDR3: TGTGCCAGCAGTTTTGTAGGCAGGGGAGCGGAATCACCCCTCCACTTT. This translates into CASSFVGRGAESPLHF.

The CDR3 loop is CASSFRPPGTVSYEQYF. In DNA, the CDR3 is TGTGCCAGCAGCTTCCGCCCCCCCGGGACAGTCTCCTACGAGCAGTACTTC. The chain uses TRBV5-5 and TRBJ2-7, with TRBD1 matching over 7 bases. V lost 2 bases and J lost 0; bases outside the gene matches: 11. The V gene's germline CDR1 is SGHKS and CDR2 YYEKEE (reference sequence). This CDR3 spans 17 amino acids.

V and J are TRBV7-8 and TRBJ2-7; possible D gene TRBD1, 6 bases. V lost 8 bases and J 4 bases, leaving 15 bases between the germline ends. This CDR3 region has 13 residues. Germline V gives CDR1 SGHVS, CDR2 FQNEAQ. This CDR3 reads CASLARGSYEQYF. In DNA, the CDR3 is TGTGCCAGCCTCGCGAGGGGGAGTTACGAGCAGTACTTC.

The CDR3 coding sequence is TGTGCCAGCAGCTTGGCGACAGGCTCTGGGTACACCTTC. This sequence encodes CASSLATGSGYTF. The rearrangement uses TRBV7-3 and TRBJ1-2, with a weak D call TRBD1 (6 bases). This CDR3 contains 13 residues. The V end was cut by 3 bases, the J end by 11 bases, with 16 bases between. Germline CDR1 and CDR2: SGHTA and FQGTGA. Variable domain in full (rest from reference TRBV7-3 and TRBJ1-2): GAGVSQTPSNKVTEKGKYVELRCDPISGHTALYWYRQSLGQGPEFLIYFQGTGAADDSGLPNDRFFAVRPEGSVSTLKIQRTERGDSAVYLCASSLATGSGYTFGSGTRLTVV.

V is TRBV19 and J is TRBJ2-1, with 8 positions matching TRBD1. V was pared by 3 bases and J by 4 bases, with 5 bases of the junction left unmatched. CDR1 and CDR2 (germline): LNHDA, SQIVND (reference sequence). This CDR3 has 15 amino acids. In DNA form, the CDR3 reads TGTGCCAGTAGTATCCGGACAGGGAGGTACAATGAGCAGTTCTTC. It encodes CASSIRTGRYNEQFF.

This chain links TRBV5-1 with TRBJ2-1; 8 bases match TRBD2. The V segment lost 0 bases and the J segment 4 bases; nucleotides outside the gene matches: 6. There are 16 residues in the CDR3. Per germline, CDR1 SGHRS and CDR2 YFSETQ. The CDR3: CASSLAFSGKYNEQFF. For the CDR3, the DNA is TGCGCCAGCAGCTTGGCATTTAGCGGGAAGTACAATGAGCAGTTCTTC.

V usage is TRBV5-1 and J usage is TRBJ2-3; D ambiguous. V lost 4 bases to trimming and J lost 0 bases, with 12 bases between them. Germline CDR1 reads SGHRS; CDR2 reads YFSETQ. The CDR3 has 15 amino acids. The CDR3 DNA is TGCGCCAGCAGCGGCTTGGGCGCCAGCACAGATACGCAGTATTTT. Its protein is CASSGLGASTDTQYF.

This sequence joins TRBV5-4 and TRBJ2-3; D is unclear. Trimming shortened V by 0 bases and J by 1 base, and 3 bases separated the two germline ends. The CDR3 extends over 13 amino acids. The germline gives CDR1 SGHNT, CDR2 YYREEE (reference sequence). For the CDR3, the DNA is TGTGCCAGCAGCTTGGAGGGCACAGATACGCAGTATTTT. This codes for CASSLEGTDTQYF.

This chain joins TRBV5-1 and TRBJ2-7; D unclear. Looked up from germline, CDR1 is SGHRS and CDR2 is YFSETQ. The CDR3 has 13 amino acids. Trimming removed 0 bases from V and 1 base from J, with 5 bases in between. CDR3 loop: CASSLGASYEQYF. The CDR3 DNA sequence: TGCGCCAGCAGCTTGGGGGCTTCCTACGAGCAGTACTTC.

The V gene is TRBV11-2, the J gene TRBJ2-2; TRBD1 is a possible D gene (5 bases). This CDR3 is 14 amino acids long. With 5 bases removed from V and 6 bases from J, the gap between germline ends came to 13 bases. Germline lookup yields CDR1 SGHAT and CDR2 FQNNGV. In nucleotides, the CDR3 is TGTGCCAGCAGCCGTAATGTAGGGGCCGGGGAGCTGTTTTTT. As protein: CASSRNVGAGELFF. Filled out from reference TRBV11-2 and TRBJ2-2, the complete variable domain reads EAGVAQSPRYKIIEKRQSVAFWCNPISGHATLYWYQQILGQGPKLLIQFQNNGVVDDSQLPKDRFSAERLKGVDSTLKIQPAKLEDSAVYLCASSRNVGAGELFFGEGSRLTVL.

This clone has only one observation. This chain's CDR3 is CASSINNEQFF. The CDR3, as DNA: TGTGCCAGCAGCATAAACAATGAGCAGTTCTTC. The chain is built from TRBV7-6 and TRBJ2-1; D remains ambiguous. CDR3 length: 11 residues. V dropped 5 bases and J dropped 5 bases, with 4 bases sitting between them. In germline, CDR1 is SGHVS, CDR2 FNYEAQ.

The chain links TRBV7-6 to TRBJ2-1, with 12 positions matching TRBD2. The ends lost 4 bases at V and 11 bases at J; junction bases unmatched: 9. CDR1 and CDR2 from the germline V gene are SGHVS and FNYEAQ. The CDR3 extends over 15 amino acids. For the CDR3, the DNA is TGTGCCAGCAGCTCGCGGACTAGCGGGATGTCCCAGCAGTTCTTC. Translating gives CASSSRTSGMSQQFF.

This clone showed up just once. This sequence joins TRBV11-2 and TRBJ2-1; TRBD2 matches 14 bases. The J segment lost 3 bases and the V segment lost 1 base, leaving 2 bases of the junction unmatched. CDR1 is SGHAT, CDR2 FQNNGV, per germline. This CDR3 is built from 17 residues. CDR3 DNA: TGTGCCAGCAGCTTAGGAGGACTAGCGGGGGGCTACAATGAGCAGTTCTTC. Its translation is CASSLGGLAGGYNEQFF.